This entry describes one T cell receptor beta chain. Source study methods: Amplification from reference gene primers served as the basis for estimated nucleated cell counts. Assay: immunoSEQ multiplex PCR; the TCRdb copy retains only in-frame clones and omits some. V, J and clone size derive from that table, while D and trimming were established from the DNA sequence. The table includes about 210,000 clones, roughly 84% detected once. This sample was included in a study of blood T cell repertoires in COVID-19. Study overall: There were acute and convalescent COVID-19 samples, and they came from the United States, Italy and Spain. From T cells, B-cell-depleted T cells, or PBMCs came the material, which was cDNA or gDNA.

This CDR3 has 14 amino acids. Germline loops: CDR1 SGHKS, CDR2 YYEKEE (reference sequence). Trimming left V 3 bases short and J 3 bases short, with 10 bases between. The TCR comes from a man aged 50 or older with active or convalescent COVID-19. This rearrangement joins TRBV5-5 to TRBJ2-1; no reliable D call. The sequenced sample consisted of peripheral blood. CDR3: CASSSDDNYNEQFF. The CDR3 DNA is TGTGCCAGCAGCTCGGATGACAACTACAATGAGCAGTTCTTC.